This T cell receptor (beta chain) was identified during a study of beta chain features in type 1 diabetes. The wider study: The number of sorted cells examined across all samples was around 98 million.

This clone occurred a few times. What it recognizes is unknown. Markers CD45RO/CCR7/CD25/CD127/CD95/CD27 served to sort CD4+ naive, central memory, regulatory and stem cell-like memory cells. Findings and limits, study-wide: More deletions and fewer insertions at VDJ junctions were seen in type 1 diabetes patients.

Reverse transcription of all isolated RNA meant that expressed TCRB transcripts were sequenced. The study sequenced naive, central memory and regulatory T cell samples to an average of roughly 4 million reads. TCRdb's table, derived via immunoSEQ multiplex PCR, lists solely in-frame clones and lacks some. The top ten hold approximately 0.035% of the sample, which has under 450,000 clones, approximately 15% seen once. This CDR3 spans 13 amino acids. V was pared by 5 bases and J by 5 bases, with 3 bases of the junction left unmatched. Germline CDR1 is MNHNY and CDR2 is SVGAGI (reference sequence). The sample taken for sequencing was naive CD4+ T cells from blood. This chain connects TRBV6-6 to TRBJ2-1, with 7 bases that match TRBD1. This TCR was sampled from a man aged 30-40 years in good health. The CDR3 DNA reads TGTGCCAGCAGTCCGGGACAGAACAATGAGCAGTTCTTC. Translated, it gives CASSPGQNNEQFF.